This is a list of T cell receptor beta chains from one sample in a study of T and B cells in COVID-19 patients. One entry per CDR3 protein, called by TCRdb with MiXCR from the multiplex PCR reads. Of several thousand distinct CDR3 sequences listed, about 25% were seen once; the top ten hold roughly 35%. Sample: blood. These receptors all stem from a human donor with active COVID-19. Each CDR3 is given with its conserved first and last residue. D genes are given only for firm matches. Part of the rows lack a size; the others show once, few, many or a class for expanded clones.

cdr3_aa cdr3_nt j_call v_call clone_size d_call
CSVISGSDPDTQYF TGCAGCGTGATTAGCGGGAGCGATCCAGATACGCAGTATTTT TRBJ2-3 TRBV29-1 large TRBD2
CASRATRGTDTQYF TGTGCCAGCAGGGCGACCAGAGGAACAGATACGCAGTATTTT TRBJ2-3 TRBV5-4 few -
CASSLGGGRDYGFTF TGTGCCAGCAGCTTAGGGGGCGGAAGGGACTATGGCTTCACCTTC TRBJ1-2 TRBV5-5 - TRBD1
CASSRERQETQYF TGTGCCAGCTCACGGGAGAGGCAAGAGACCCAGTACTTC TRBJ2-5 TRBV18 medium-sized -
CSVEDRRADEQYF TGCAGCGTTGAGGACAGGCGGGCGGACGAGCAGTACTTC TRBJ2-7 TRBV29-1 - TRBD1
CSASPRSGRSNEQFF TGCAGTGCTAGCCCCAGGAGCGGGAGAAGCAATGAGCAGTTCTTC TRBJ2-1 TRBV20-1 - TRBD2
CARTGGRGGKLFF TGTGCCAGGACAGGGGGTAGGGGGGGAAAACTGTTTTTT TRBJ1-4 TRBV19 medium-sized TRBD1
CASSDIAGGTDTQYF TGTGCCAGCAGTGATATAGCGGGGGGCACAGATACGCAGTATTTT TRBJ2-3 TRBV6-1 few TRBD2
CASSGRPGQVSYEQYF TGTGCCAGCAGCGGTAGACCGGGACAGGTGTCCTACGAGCAGTACTTC TRBJ2-7 TRBV6-5 few TRBD1
CASSRQSQNSNQPQHF TGTGCCAGCAGCAGACAATCTCAGAATAGCAATCAGCCCCAGCATTTT TRBJ1-5 TRBV7-2 - -
CASSINRGRVYEQYF TGTGCCAGCAGCATAAACAGGGGGCGCGTCTACGAGCAGTACTTC TRBJ2-7 TRBV7-9 few TRBD1
CSVGWGGSYTYEQYF TGCAGCGTTGGTTGGGGCGGGAGCTATACGTACGAGCAGTACTTC TRBJ2-7 TRBV29-1 once TRBD2
CASSYSIAGGTTDTQYF TGTGCCAGCAGTTACTCAATCGCAGGGGGCACCACAGATACGCAGTATTTT TRBJ2-3 TRBV6-2/TRBV6-3 medium-sized TRBD1
CASRLDREKKLFF TGTGCCAGCAGACTCGACAGGGAGAAGAAACTGTTTTTT TRBJ1-4 TRBV6-2/TRBV6-3 medium-sized TRBD1
CASSEDTRANGIPLHF TGTGCCAGCAGTGAGGACACAAGGGCGAATGGGATTCCCCTCCACTTT TRBJ1-6 TRBV6-1 - -
CSAGRQSHEQFF TGCAGTGCTGGCCGACAGTCCCATGAGCAGTTCTTC TRBJ2-1 TRBV20-1 - -
CSVVPARSTVYEQYF TGCAGCGTTGTCCCCGCTAGGAGCACGGTCTACGAGCAGTACTTC TRBJ2-7 TRBV29-1 medium-sized -
CAWSAGDFNYEQYF TGTGCCTGGAGTGCCGGGGACTTTAATTACGAGCAGTACTTC TRBJ2-7 TRBV30 medium-sized -
CASSIPGQGADEQYF TGTGCCAGTAGTATCCCGGGACAGGGGGCCGACGAGCAGTACTTC TRBJ2-7 TRBV19 - TRBD1
CASSPFQGLADTQYF TGTGCCAGCTCACCATTTCAGGGATTGGCAGATACGCAGTATTTT TRBJ2-3 TRBV18 medium-sized -
CASRLTSGFTDTQYF TGTGCCAGCCGTCTAACTAGCGGGTTCACAGATACGCAGTATTTT TRBJ2-3 TRBV12-3/TRBV12-4 - TRBD2